What follows describes a single TCR beta chain. What it recognizes is unknown. The data were obtained in a study of cytomegalovirus exposure and HLA in healthy donors. Findings of the study overall: A later analysis by the authors found several of the most significant clusters apparently linked to common viral pathogens. Prior analysis indicated that the majority of TCR beta V segments exhibited productivity approximately 87% or approximately 30% of the time.

The primer mix had 60 Vbeta and 13 Jbeta primers. Sequenced by immunoSEQ multiplex PCR; TCRdb stores in-frame clones only, minus some. The data contain about 94,000 clones, 50% to 75% of them singletons. Germline CDR1 is SGHTA and CDR2 is FQGTGA. Germline trimming cut 5 bases from V and 6 bases from J; bases unmatched to any gene: 6. CDR3 size: 16 residues. Sequenced sample: PBMCs. The receptor's source is a man aged 25 to 40 in good health and CMV-seronegative. This sequence joins TRBV7-3 and TRBJ2-2; 13 bases align to TRBD2. CDR3 DNA: TGTGCCAGCAGCGTAAAGGGACTAGCGGGATCCGGGGAGCTGTTTTTT. It translates to CASSVKGLAGSGELFF.